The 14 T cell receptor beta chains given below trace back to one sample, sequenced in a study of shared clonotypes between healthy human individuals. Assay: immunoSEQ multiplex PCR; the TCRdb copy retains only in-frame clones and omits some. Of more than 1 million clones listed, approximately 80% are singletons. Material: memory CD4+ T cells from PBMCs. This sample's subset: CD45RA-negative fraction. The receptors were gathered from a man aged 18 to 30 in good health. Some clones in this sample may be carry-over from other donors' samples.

CDR3: CASTIIEDRPNYGYTF. The CDR3 DNA sequence: TGTGCCAGCACCATTATTGAGGACAGACCTAACTATGGCTACACCTTC. The J gene is TRBJ1-2, the V gene TRBV28; TRBD1 might be the D (6 bases). The germline CDR1 and CDR2 sequences are MDHEN and SYDVKM. The V and J ends lost 7 bases and 0 bases respectively, with 18 bases between them. The CDR3 is 16 amino acids.

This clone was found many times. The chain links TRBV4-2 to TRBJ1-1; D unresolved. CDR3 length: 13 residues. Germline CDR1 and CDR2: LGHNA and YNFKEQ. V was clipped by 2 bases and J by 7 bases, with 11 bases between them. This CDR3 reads CASSQKGALEAFF. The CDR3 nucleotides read TGTGCCAGCAGCCAAAAAGGTGCACTTGAAGCTTTCTTT.

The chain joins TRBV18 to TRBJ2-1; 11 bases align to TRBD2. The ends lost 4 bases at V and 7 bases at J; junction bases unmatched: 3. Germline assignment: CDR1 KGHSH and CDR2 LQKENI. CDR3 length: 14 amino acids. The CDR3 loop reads CASSRGLAGNEQFF. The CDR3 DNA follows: TGTGCCAGCTCACGAGGACTAGCGGGTAATGAGCAGTTCTTC.

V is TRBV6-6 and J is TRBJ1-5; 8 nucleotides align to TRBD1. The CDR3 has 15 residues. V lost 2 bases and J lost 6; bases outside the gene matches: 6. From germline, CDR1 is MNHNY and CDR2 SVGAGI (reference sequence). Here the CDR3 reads CASSYPGGLAQPQHF. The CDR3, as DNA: TGTGCCAGCAGTTACCCAGGGGGCCTCGCTCAGCCCCAGCATTTT.

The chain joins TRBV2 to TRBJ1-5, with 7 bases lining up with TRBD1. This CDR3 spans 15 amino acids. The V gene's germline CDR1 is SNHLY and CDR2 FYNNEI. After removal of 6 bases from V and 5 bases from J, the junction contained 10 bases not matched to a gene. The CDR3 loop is CASSNRQGVYQPQHF. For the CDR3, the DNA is TGTGCCAGCAGCAACCGACAGGGAGTTTATCAGCCCCAGCATTTT.

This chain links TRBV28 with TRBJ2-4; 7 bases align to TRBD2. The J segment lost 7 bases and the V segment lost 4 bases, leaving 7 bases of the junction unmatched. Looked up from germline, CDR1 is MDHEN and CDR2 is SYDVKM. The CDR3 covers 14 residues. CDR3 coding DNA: TGTGCCAGCAGTTATACGGGACTATGGAACATTCAGTACTTC. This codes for CASSYTGLWNIQYF.

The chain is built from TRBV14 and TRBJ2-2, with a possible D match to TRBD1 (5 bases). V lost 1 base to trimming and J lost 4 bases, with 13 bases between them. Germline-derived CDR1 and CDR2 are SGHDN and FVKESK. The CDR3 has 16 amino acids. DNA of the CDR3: TGTGCCAGCAGCCAAGGTAGCTGGGGCGGCACCGGGGAGCTGTTTTTT. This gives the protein CASSQGSWGGTGELFF.

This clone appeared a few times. In DNA, the CDR3 is TGTGCCAGTAGTATACACAGGGTCAACTATGGCTACACCTTC. Translation gives CASSIHRVNYGYTF. The genes are TRBV19 and TRBJ1-2, with D tentatively TRBD1 (6 bases). Trimming cost V 2 bases and J 2 bases, with 9 bases left between them. The CDR3 extends over 14 amino acids. Germline V gene lookup returns CDR1 LNHDA and CDR2 SQIVND (reference sequence).

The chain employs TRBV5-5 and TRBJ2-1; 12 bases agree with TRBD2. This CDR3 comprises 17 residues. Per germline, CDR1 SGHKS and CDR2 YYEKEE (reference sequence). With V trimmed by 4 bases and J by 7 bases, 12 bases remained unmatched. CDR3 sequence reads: CASSLRLAGAIRNEQFF. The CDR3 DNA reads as TGTGCCAGCAGCCTCAGACTAGCGGGAGCTATAAGGAATGAGCAGTTCTTC.

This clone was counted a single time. This CDR3 is CASSGGTHLWSEKLFF. CDR3 DNA sequence: TGTGCCAGCAGCGGGGGGACACACCTTTGGAGTGAAAAACTGTTTTTT. The chain links TRBV5-6 to TRBJ1-4; D perhaps matches TRBD1 (6 bases). Trimming took off 4 bases at V and 7 bases at J, with 20 bases between the two ends. The germline CDR1 and CDR2 sequences are SGHDT and YYEEEE. This CDR3 is built from 16 residues.

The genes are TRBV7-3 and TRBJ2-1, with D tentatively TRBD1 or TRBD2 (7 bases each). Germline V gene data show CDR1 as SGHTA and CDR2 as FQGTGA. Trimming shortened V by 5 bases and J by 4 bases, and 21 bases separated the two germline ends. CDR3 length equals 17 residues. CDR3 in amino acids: CASSPQGGEQGYNEQFF. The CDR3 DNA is TGTGCCAGCAGCCCCCAGGGGGGGGAGCAGGGGTACAATGAGCAGTTCTTC.

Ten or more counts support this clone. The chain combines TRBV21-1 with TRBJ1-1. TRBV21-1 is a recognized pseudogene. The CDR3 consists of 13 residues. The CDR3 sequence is CASRGHREGEAFF. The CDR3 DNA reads TGTGCCAGCAGGGGGCACAGGGAGGGTGAAGCTTTCTTT.

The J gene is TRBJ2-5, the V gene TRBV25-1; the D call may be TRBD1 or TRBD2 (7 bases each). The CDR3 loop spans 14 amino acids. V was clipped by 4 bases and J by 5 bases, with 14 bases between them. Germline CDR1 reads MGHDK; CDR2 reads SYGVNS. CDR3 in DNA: TGTGCCAGCAGTGTCGGCAGGGGGGGGGAGACCCAGTACTTC. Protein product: CASSVGRGGETQYF.

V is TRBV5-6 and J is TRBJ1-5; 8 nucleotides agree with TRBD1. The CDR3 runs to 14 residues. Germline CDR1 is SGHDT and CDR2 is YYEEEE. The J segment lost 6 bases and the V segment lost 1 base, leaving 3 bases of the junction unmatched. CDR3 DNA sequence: TGTGCCAGCAGCTTGAACAGGGGGGCTCAGCCCCAGCATTTT. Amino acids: CASSLNRGAQPQHF.